The rows below give T cell receptor beta chains drawn from one sample of a study of control samples from healthy donors and cancer patients. The repertoire was sequenced with immunoSEQ multiplex PCR; TCRdb's copy has only in-frame clones and lacks some. This sample yields some 150,000 clones, of which 90% to 95% are seen a single time; approximately 5.7% belongs to the top ten. The material sequenced was blood. These receptors came from a middle-aged man in good health. Both conserved end residues are part of each CDR3. Each record gives: CDR3 protein, CDR3 DNA, J gene, V gene, clone size, D gene. A D gene is named only where the DNA matches it firmly. Rows may omit the clone size; those that give it use once, few, many or a size class.

CDR3 protein: CASSLGRRGSYTF; CDR3 DNA: TGTGCCAGCAGCTTAGGGCGGAGAGGGAGCTACACCTTC; J gene: TRBJ1-2; V gene: TRBV11-2; clone size: .; D gene: .
CDR3 protein: CASSRPYEQYF; CDR3 DNA: TGTGCCAGCAGCCGCCCCTACGAGCAGTACTTC; J gene: TRBJ2-7; V gene: TRBV21-1; clone size: .; D gene: .
CDR3 protein: CASSPGTGRGANVLTF; CDR3 DNA: TGTGCCAGCAGCCCCGGGACAGGGCGGGGGGCCAACGTCCTGACTTTC; J gene: TRBJ2-6; V gene: TRBV6-2/TRBV6-3; clone size: .; D gene: TRBD1
CDR3 protein: CASTQNREAFF; CDR3 DNA: TGTGCCAGCACCCAAAACCGTGAAGCTTTCTTT; J gene: TRBJ1-1; V gene: TRBV12-3/TRBV12-4; clone size: .; D gene: .
CDR3 protein: CASSFTTGGTDTQYF; CDR3 DNA: TGTGCCAGCAGTTTCACGACAGGGGGCACAGATACGCAGTATTTT; J gene: TRBJ2-3; V gene: TRBV6-5; clone size: .; D gene: TRBD1
CDR3 protein: CASGRNRADTQYF; CDR3 DNA: TGTGCCAGCGGTAGGAATCGGGCAGATACGCAGTATTTT; J gene: TRBJ2-3; V gene: TRBV12-3/TRBV12-4; clone size: once; D gene: .
CDR3 protein: CASSPGSDTQYF; CDR3 DNA: TGCGCCAGCAGCCCGGGTTCAGATACGCAGTATTTT; J gene: TRBJ2-3; V gene: TRBV5-1; clone size: .; D gene: .
CDR3 protein: CASSTTGQGVTEAFF; CDR3 DNA: TGTGCCAGCAGCACCACGGGACAGGGGGTAACTGAAGCTTTCTTT; J gene: TRBJ1-1; V gene: TRBV7-3; clone size: .; D gene: TRBD1
CDR3 protein: CASSLRDRGIRGYTF; CDR3 DNA: TGTGCCAGCAGCCTACGGGACAGGGGAATCAGGGGCTACACCTTC; J gene: TRBJ1-2; V gene: TRBV3-1/TRBV3-2; clone size: .; D gene: TRBD1
CDR3 protein: CATSDASSTVLHNEQFF; CDR3 DNA: TGTGCCACCAGTGATGCCTCTAGTACAGTTCTCCACAATGAGCAGTTCTTC; J gene: TRBJ2-1; V gene: TRBV24-1; clone size: .; D gene: .
CDR3 protein: CASRESGKSEAFF; CDR3 DNA: TGTGCCAGCAGGGAATCAGGGAAGTCTGAAGCTTTCTTT; J gene: TRBJ1-1; V gene: TRBV11-2; clone size: .; D gene: .
CDR3 protein: CASSADRGLEKLFF; CDR3 DNA: TGTGCCAGTAGTGCGGACAGGGGGCTTGAAAAACTGTTTTTT; J gene: TRBJ1-4; V gene: TRBV19; clone size: once; D gene: TRBD1
CDR3 protein: CASSSHPKSTQYF; CDR3 DNA: TGTGCCAGCAGTTCCCATCCCAAGTCGACCCAGTACTTC; J gene: TRBJ2-5; V gene: TRBV27; clone size: .; D gene: .
CDR3 protein: CASSPGGRTNYGYTF; CDR3 DNA: TGTGCCAGCTCACCGGGAGGTAGGACAAACTATGGCTACACCTTC; J gene: TRBJ1-2; V gene: TRBV18; clone size: .; D gene: .
CDR3 protein: CASSDPETGSISYNEQFF; CDR3 DNA: TGTGCCAGCAGTGACCCCGAGACAGGGTCAATCTCCTACAATGAGCAGTTCTTC; J gene: TRBJ2-1; V gene: TRBV6-1; clone size: .; D gene: TRBD1
CDR3 protein: CASSPPRGQGVWYEQYF; CDR3 DNA: TGTGCCAGCAGTCCCCCGAGGGGGCAGGGGGTTTGGTACGAGCAGTACTTC; J gene: TRBJ2-7; V gene: TRBV27; clone size: .; D gene: TRBD1
CDR3 protein: CASGLEGQMNTEAFF; CDR3 DNA: TGCGCCAGCGGACTAGAGGGACAGATGAACACTGAAGCTTTCTTT; J gene: TRBJ1-1; V gene: TRBV5-1; clone size: .; D gene: TRBD1
CDR3 protein: CASSMSGVGNQPQHF; CDR3 DNA: TGTGCCAGTAGTATGTCGGGGGTAGGCAATCAGCCCCAGCATTTT; J gene: TRBJ1-5; V gene: TRBV19; clone size: .; D gene: .
CDR3 protein: CASSIGRTYEQYF; CDR3 DNA: TGTGCCAGCAGTATAGGGCGTACCTACGAGCAGTACTTC; J gene: TRBJ2-7; V gene: TRBV7-2; clone size: .; D gene: .
CDR3 protein: CASSVGGPKNIQYF; CDR3 DNA: TGTGCCAGCAGCGTAGGTGGGCCAAAAAACATTCAGTACTTC; J gene: TRBJ2-4; V gene: TRBV9; clone size: .; D gene: .
CDR3 protein: CASTSGTGGGQPQHF; CDR3 DNA: TGTGCCAGTACCTCCGGGACAGGGGGCGGGCAGCCCCAGCATTTT; J gene: TRBJ1-5; V gene: TRBV19; clone size: .; D gene: TRBD1
CDR3 protein: CASSLASGDTEAFF; CDR3 DNA: TGCGCCAGCAGCTTGGCCTCGGGGGACACTGAAGCTTTCTTT; J gene: TRBJ1-1; V gene: TRBV5-1; clone size: once; D gene: .
CDR3 protein: CASRSGTNIPGELFF; CDR3 DNA: TGTGCCAGCAGGTCCGGGACAAACATTCCCGGGGAGCTGTTTTTT; J gene: TRBJ2-2; V gene: TRBV6-5; clone size: .; D gene: .
CDR3 protein: CAIRGGESYEQYF; CDR3 DNA: TGTGCCATCCGGGGGGGGGAGTCCTACGAGCAGTACTTC; J gene: TRBJ2-7; V gene: TRBV28; clone size: .; D gene: TRBD2
CDR3 protein: CASSSGTANSPLHF; CDR3 DNA: TGTGCCAGCAGTTCGGGGACAGCCAATTCACCCCTCCACTTT; J gene: TRBJ1-6; V gene: TRBV28; clone size: .; D gene: TRBD1
CDR3 protein: CASSLTTAAYGTQYF; CDR3 DNA: TGTGCCAGCAGCTTAACGACAGCGGCCTACGGGACCCAGTACTTC; J gene: TRBJ2-5; V gene: TRBV7-2; clone size: many; D gene: .
CDR3 protein: CAISPLTGDNEQFF; CDR3 DNA: TGTGCCATCAGCCCCCTTACAGGAGACAATGAGCAGTTCTTC; J gene: TRBJ2-1; V gene: TRBV10-3; clone size: once; D gene: .
CDR3 protein: CASLGGSSYEQYF; CDR3 DNA: TGTGCCAGCCTGGGCGGGTCTTCCTACGAGCAGTACTTC; J gene: TRBJ2-7; V gene: TRBV12-3/TRBV12-4; clone size: .; D gene: .
CDR3 protein: CASSFVAGDQETQYF; CDR3 DNA: TGTGCCAGCAGCTTTGTAGCGGGGGACCAAGAGACCCAGTACTTC; J gene: TRBJ2-5; V gene: TRBV7-9; clone size: .; D gene: TRBD2
CDR3 protein: CAWSVPAGRARSYEQYF; CDR3 DNA: TGTGCCTGGAGTGTACCGGCCGGAAGAGCTCGCTCCTACGAGCAGTACTTC; J gene: TRBJ2-7; V gene: TRBV30; clone size: .; D gene: .